The subject of this entry is one T cell receptor beta chain. Its antigen is not known. This CDR3 spans 13 amino acids. The V end lost 5 bases, the J end lost 1 base, and 8 bases lay between the germline ends. The germline gives CDR1 MNHNY, CDR2 SVGAGI (reference sequence). This entry is derived from a study of STAT3 mutations in large granular lymphocyte leukemia. Study summary: Immunosuppressive therapy was given to more than half of T-LGLL patients.

Notes on the study in general: Clonal expansion was inferred from samples taken at other timepoints. Every T-cell large granular lymphocyte leukemia patient had at least one immunodominant TCR beta clonotype. All newly emerging clones after therapy were STAT3 wild type.

Profiling relied on immunoSEQ multiplex PCR, and the TCRdb table lists in-frame clones only, not all of them. Of a few thousand clones detected, approximately 43% appear once; the ten largest clones hold roughly 50%. This TCR derives from a middle-aged man with T-cell large granular lymphocyte leukemia. Some clones in this sample may be carry-over from other donors' samples. The chain carries TRBV6-6 and TRBJ1-1, with D hard to call. The sequencing sample was made of peripheral blood mononuclear cells. In DNA form, the CDR3 reads TGTGCCAGCAGTGACGTCGAGAACACTGAAGCTTTCTTT. Protein sequence: CASSDVENTEAFF.